This T cell receptor (beta chain) was sequenced in a study of control samples from healthy donors and cancer patients. TCRdb's table, derived via immunoSEQ multiplex PCR, lists solely in-frame clones and lacks some. In the table there are around 140,000 clones, roughly 92% of which are singletons. The CDR3 length is 17 residues. Germline CDR1 LGHNA, CDR2 YSLEER. The V gene end was trimmed by 4 bases and the J gene end by 0 bases; junction bases not matched to a gene: 6. This chain connects TRBV4-3 to TRBJ1-3; 10 bases align to TRBD1. The origin of this receptor is a middle-aged man in good health. Specimen: blood. CDR3 bases: TGCGCCAGCAGCCTCTCCGGGACAGGGGTCTCTGGAAACACCATATATTTT. Protein product: CASSLSGTGVSGNTIYF.